The present T cell receptor beta chain was sequenced within a study of blood T cells in healthy people across ages. A single count supports this clonotype. The antigen is unknown. The use of a sample-barcoded 5' primer and a J-beta primer mix characterized a second PCR of roughly 6 to 12 cycles. Each cDNA molecule was tagged by a template-switch adaptor with 12 random nucleotides. TCRdb itself ran the 5' RACE reads through MiXCR, one entry per CDR3 protein. The table shows fewer than 800,000 distinct CDR3 sequences, with around half occurring only once. The V gene lost 9 bases and the J gene lost 2 bases, with 19 bases spanning the gap. The CDR3 loop spans 15 amino acids. Germline V gene data show CDR1 as MRHNA and CDR2 as SNTAGT. Findings of the study overall: The donors' CMV status was not determined, possibly confounding changes in expanded clonotypes.

The clonotype originates from a woman between 55 and 75 years old in good health. The sample consisted of blood. The chain is built from TRBV6-4 and TRBJ1-2; D gene ambiguous. The CDR3 protein is CARHPPLGQNYGYTF. CDR3 DNA sequence: TGTGCCAGGCATCCTCCCTTGGGCCAAAACTATGGCTACACCTTC.